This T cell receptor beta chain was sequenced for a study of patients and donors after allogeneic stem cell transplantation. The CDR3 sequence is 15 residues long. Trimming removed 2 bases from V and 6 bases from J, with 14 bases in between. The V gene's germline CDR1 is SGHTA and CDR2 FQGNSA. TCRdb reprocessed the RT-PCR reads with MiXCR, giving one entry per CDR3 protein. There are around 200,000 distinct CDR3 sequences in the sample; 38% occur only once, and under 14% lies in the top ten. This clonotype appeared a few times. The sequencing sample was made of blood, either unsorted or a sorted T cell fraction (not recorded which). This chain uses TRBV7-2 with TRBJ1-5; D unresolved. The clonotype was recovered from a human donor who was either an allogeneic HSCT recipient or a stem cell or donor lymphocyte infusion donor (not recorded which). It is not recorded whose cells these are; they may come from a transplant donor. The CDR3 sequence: CASSLFLRGPQPQHF. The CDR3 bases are TGTGCCAGCAGCTTATTTTTGAGAGGGCCTCAGCCCCAGCATTTT.